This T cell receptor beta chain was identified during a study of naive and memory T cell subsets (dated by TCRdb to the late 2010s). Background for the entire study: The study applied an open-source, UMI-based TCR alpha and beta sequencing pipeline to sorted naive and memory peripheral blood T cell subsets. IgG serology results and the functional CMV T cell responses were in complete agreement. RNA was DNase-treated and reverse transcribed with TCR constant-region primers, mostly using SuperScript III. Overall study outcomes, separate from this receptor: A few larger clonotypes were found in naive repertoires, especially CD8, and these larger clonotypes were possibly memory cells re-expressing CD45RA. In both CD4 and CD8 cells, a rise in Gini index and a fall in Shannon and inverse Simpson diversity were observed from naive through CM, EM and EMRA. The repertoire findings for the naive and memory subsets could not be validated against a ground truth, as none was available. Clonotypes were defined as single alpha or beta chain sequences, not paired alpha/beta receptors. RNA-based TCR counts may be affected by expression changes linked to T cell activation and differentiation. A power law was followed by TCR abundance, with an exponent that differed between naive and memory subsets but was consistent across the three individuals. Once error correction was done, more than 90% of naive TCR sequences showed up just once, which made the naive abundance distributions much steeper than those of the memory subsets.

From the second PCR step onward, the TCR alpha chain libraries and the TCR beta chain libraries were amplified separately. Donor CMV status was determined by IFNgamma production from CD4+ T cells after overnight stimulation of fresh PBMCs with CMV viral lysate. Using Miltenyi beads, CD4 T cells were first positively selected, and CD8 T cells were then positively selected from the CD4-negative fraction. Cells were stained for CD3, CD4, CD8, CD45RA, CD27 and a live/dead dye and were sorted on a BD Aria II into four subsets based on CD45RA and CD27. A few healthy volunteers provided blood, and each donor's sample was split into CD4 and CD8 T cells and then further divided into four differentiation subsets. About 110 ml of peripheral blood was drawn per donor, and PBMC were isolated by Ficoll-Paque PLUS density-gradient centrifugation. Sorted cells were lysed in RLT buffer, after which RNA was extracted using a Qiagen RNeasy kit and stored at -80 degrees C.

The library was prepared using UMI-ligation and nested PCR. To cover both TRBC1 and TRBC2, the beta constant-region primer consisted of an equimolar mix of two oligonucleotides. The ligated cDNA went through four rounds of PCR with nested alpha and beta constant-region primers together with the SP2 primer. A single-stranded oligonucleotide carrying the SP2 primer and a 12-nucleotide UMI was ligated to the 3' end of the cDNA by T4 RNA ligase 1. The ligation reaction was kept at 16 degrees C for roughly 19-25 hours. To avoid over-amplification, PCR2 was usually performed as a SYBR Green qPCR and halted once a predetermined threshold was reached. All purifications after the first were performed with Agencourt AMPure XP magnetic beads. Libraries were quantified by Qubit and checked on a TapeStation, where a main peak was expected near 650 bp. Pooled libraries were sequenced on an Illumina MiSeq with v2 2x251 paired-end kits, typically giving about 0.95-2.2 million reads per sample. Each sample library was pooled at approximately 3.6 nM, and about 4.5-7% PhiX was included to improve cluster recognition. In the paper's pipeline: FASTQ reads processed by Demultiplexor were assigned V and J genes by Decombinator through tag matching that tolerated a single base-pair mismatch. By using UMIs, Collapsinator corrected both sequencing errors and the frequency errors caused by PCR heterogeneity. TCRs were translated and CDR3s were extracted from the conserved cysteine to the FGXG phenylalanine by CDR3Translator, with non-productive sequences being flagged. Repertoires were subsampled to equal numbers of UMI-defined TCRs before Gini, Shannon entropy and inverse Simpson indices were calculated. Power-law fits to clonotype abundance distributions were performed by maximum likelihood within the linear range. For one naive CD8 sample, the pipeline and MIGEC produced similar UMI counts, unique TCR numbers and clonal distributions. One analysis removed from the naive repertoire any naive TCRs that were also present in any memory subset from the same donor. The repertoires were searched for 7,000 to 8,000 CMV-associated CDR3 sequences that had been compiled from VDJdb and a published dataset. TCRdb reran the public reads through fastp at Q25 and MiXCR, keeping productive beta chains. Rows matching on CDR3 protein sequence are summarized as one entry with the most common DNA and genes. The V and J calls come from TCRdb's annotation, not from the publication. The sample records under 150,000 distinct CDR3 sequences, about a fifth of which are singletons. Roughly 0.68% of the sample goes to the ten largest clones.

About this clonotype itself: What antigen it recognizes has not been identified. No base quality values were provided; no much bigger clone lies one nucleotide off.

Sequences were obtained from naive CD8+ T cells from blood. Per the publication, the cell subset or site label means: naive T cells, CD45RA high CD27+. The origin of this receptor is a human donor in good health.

DNA sequence: TGTGCCAGCAGTTTATGGGGAGGTCAGGGAACCTACGAGCAGTACTTC. Translation gives CASSLWGGQGTYEQYF. The rearranged chain carries TRBV12-3 or TRBV12-4 and TRBJ2-7, and the D gene may be TRBD2, 6 bases matching. Trimming removed 2 bases from V and 2 bases from J, leaving 16 bases between the germline ends. The CDR3 spans 16 residues, from the cysteine through the phenylalanine. Only the CDR3 part of the read is kept: 48 bases, read in frame from the first base.